Following are 4 T cell receptor beta chains from one sample sequenced in a study of T cell clonotyping in hematopoietic cell transplantation. Only in-frame clones appear in the TCRdb table, and some are missing; sequencing was by immunoSEQ multiplex PCR. This table has 10,000 to 15,000 clones, 90% appearing once. The sequenced material came from peripheral blood mononuclear cells. The receptors here all came from a man between 25 and 39 years old in good health. Some clones in this sample may be carry-over from other donors' samples.

CDR3 DNA: TGTGCCTGCGGGCGAGGGTCAGATACCTTCGATACGAACACTGAAGCTTTCTTT. Its protein product is CACGRGSDTFDTNTEAFF. The chain has TRBV30 and TRBJ1-1; no clear D. V lost 6 bases to trimming and J lost 1 base, with 27 bases between them. This CDR3 has 18 residues. CDR1 and CDR2 from the germline V gene are GTSNPN and SVGIG (reference sequence).

The genes are TRBV7-2 and TRBJ2-1; the D gene is possibly TRBD2 (6 bases). Germline V gives CDR1 SGHTA, CDR2 FQGNSA. Trimming left V 6 bases short and J 1 base short, with 13 bases between. This CDR3 has 15 amino acids. CDR3 nucleotides: TGTGCCAGCAGGCCCGGGCGGGATTCCTACAATGAGCAGTTCTTC. Translated: CASRPGRDSYNEQFF.

The rearrangement uses TRBV29-1 and TRBJ1-2; 9 bases are a match to TRBD1. The germline V gene encodes CDR1 SQVTM and CDR2 ANQGSEA. CDR3 length: 11 residues. With V trimmed by 5 bases and J by 6 bases, 1 base remained unmatched. The CDR3 nucleotides are TGCAGCGTTCGGACAGGGGATGGCTACACCTTC. This gives the protein CSVRTGDGYTF.

CDR3 coding DNA: TGCAGCGCGAGGGACCTGGGGACCCAGTACTTC. Protein: CSARDLGTQYF. The V and J genes are TRBV29-1 and TRBJ2-5; D tentatively fits TRBD1 or TRBD2 (5 bases each). CDR3 length: 11 amino acids. Trimming removed 7 bases from V and 7 bases from J, with 13 bases in between. The germline gives CDR1 SQVTM, CDR2 ANQGSEA.